A single sample gave rise to the 31 T cell receptor beta chains below, sequenced in a study of blood T cells in healthy people across ages. The use of a sample-barcoded 5' primer and a J-beta primer mix characterized a second PCR of roughly 7 to 11 cycles. Each CDR3 protein is one row after TCRdb ran MiXCR on the 5' RACE reads. The table records roughly 730,000 distinct CDR3 sequences, around three fifths of them present only once. The sequencing sample was made of blood. These receptors all come from a man between 35 and 55 years old in good health.

This chain joins TRBV18 and TRBJ1-2, with TRBD1 as a possible D gene (5 bases). The germline V and J ends were trimmed by 4 bases and 1 base, with 13 bases remaining between them. Germline loops: CDR1 KGHSH, CDR2 LQKENI. This CDR3 spans 15 amino acids. The CDR3 region has the DNA TGTGCCAGCTCACTAGCGGCCGACAGTAACTATGGCTACACCTTC. This gives the protein CASSLAADSNYGYTF.

The chain is built from TRBV7-3 and TRBJ2-3; 9 nucleotides align to TRBD2. The V and J ends lost 4 bases and 3 bases, in that order; junction bases with no gene match: 8. CDR1 and CDR2 from the germline V gene are SGHTA and FQGTGA. The CDR3 contains 16 residues. The CDR3 coding sequence is TGTGCCAGCAGCTCGCGTAGCGGGAGCGGGACAGATACGCAGTATTTT. This sequence encodes CASSSRSGSGTDTQYF.

The rearrangement joins TRBV7-2 to TRBJ2-7; 9 bases align to TRBD2. CDR1 and CDR2 (germline): SGHTA, FQGNSA. The length of the CDR3 is 15 residues. Trimming cost V 3 bases and J 2 bases; bases outside gene matches: 5. For the CDR3, the DNA is TGTGCCAGCAGCTTTGGGACTAGCCCGACCTACGAGCAGTACTTC. It translates to CASSFGTSPTYEQYF.

This clonotype has only a few counts. This chain joins TRBV4-3 and TRBJ2-7, with D uncertain. Trimming took 0 bases from V and 6 from J, leaving 12 bases between them. Germline-derived CDR1 and CDR2 are LGHNA and YSLEER. The CDR3 is 14 amino acids. The CDR3 reads CASSQDAWVGEQYF. In nucleotides, the CDR3 is TGCGCCAGCAGCCAAGATGCCTGGGTGGGCGAGCAGTACTTC.

The sample holds many counts of this clonotype. The rearrangement joins TRBV9 to TRBJ2-3; D unclear. This CDR3 spans 13 amino acids. Trimming stripped 0 bases from V and 2 bases from J, with 4 bases between. CDR1 and CDR2 (germline): SGDLS, YYNGEE. CDR3 DNA: TGTGCCAGCAGCGTAGTTGACACAGATACGCAGTATTTT. Translated, it gives CASSVVDTDTQYF.

This clonotype was seen just once. This rearrangement joins TRBV27 to TRBJ2-1; the match to TRBD2 covers 10 bases. Trimming took 0 bases from V and 7 from J; bases not matched to a gene: 21. Per germline, CDR1 MNHEY and CDR2 SMNVEV (reference sequence). The CDR3 totals 21 residues. The CDR3 sequence is CASSLSMGFVASGGRLNEQFF. DNA for the CDR3: TGTGCCAGCAGTTTATCGATGGGGTTCGTGGCTAGCGGGGGTCGGTTGAATGAGCAGTTCTTC.

This rearrangement joins TRBV10-3 to TRBJ2-1; D gene unclear. The CDR3 is 15 amino acids. Germline V lookup: CDR1 ENHRY, CDR2 SYGVKD. Deletions cut 2 bases from V and 9 bases from J, with 17 bases between. The CDR3 loop is CAISEKRPGTVEQFF. CDR3 nucleotide sequence: TGTGCCATCAGTGAGAAGCGACCGGGCACGGTTGAGCAGTTCTTC.

V gene TRBV5-4 combines with J gene TRBJ1-2; possibly TRBD1 for D (6 bases). This CDR3 region has 13 residues. Trimming shortened V by 5 bases and J by 7 bases, and 15 bases separated the two germline ends. CDR1 is SGHNT, CDR2 YYREEE, per germline (reference sequence). For the CDR3, the DNA is TGTGCCAGCAGTTATAACAGGGTTATTGGCTACACCTTC. It translates to CASSYNRVIGYTF.

This rearrangement joins TRBV5-4 to TRBJ2-5; the D gene is possibly TRBD1 (7 bases). This CDR3 region has 19 residues. Germline-derived CDR1 and CDR2 are SGHNT and YYREEE (reference sequence). V lost 4 bases and J lost 1, with 26 bases in between. DNA of the CDR3: TGTGCCAGCAGCCCTGCAGGGGGAGGATGGGGAGCACGCCAAGAGACCCAGTACTTC. Translating gives CASSPAGGGWGARQETQYF. Filled out from reference TRBV5-4 and TRBJ2-5, the complete variable domain reads ETGVTQSPTHLIKTRGQQVTLRCSSQSGHNTVSWYQQALGQGPQFIFQYYREEENGRGNFPPRFSGLQFPNYSSELNVNALELDDSALYLCASSPAGGGWGARQETQYFGPGTRLLVL.

In this sample, this clonotype turned up a few times. V is TRBV5-5 and J is TRBJ1-4; unclear D gene. CDR1 and CDR2 (germline): SGHKS, YYEKEE (reference sequence). The V end was cut by 3 bases, the J end by 3 bases, with 6 bases between. The length of the CDR3 is 13 residues. The CDR3 sequence is CASSSGPNEKLFF. The CDR3 DNA follows: TGTGCCAGCAGCTCTGGACCTAATGAAAAACTGTTTTTT.

In its sample, this clonotype was seen a few times. V is TRBV27 and J is TRBJ2-7; D is uncertain. The CDR3 loop spans 17 amino acids. CDR1 and CDR2 from the germline V gene are MNHEY and SMNVEV (reference sequence). The ends were cut back, 2 bases at V and 3 bases at J, with 20 bases in the middle. The CDR3 is CASSLRVQLRPNYEQYF. The CDR3 DNA reads as TGTGCCAGCAGTTTACGTGTACAGCTACGACCAAACTACGAGCAGTACTTC.

The CDR3: CASSFHSDSYEQYF. CDR3 in DNA: TGTGCCAGCAGTTTTCACAGCGACTCCTACGAGCAGTACTTC. V usage is TRBV28 and J usage is TRBJ2-7; D is unresolved. The CDR3 loop spans 14 amino acids. CDR1 and CDR2 from the germline V gene are MDHEN and SYDVKM. Trimming pared 3 bases from V and 0 bases from J, leaving 9 bases between.

The rearrangement uses TRBV2 and TRBJ2-5; 9 nucleotides line up with TRBD2. CDR1 SNHLY and CDR2 FYNNEI come from the germline V gene. The V segment lost 7 bases and the J segment 11 bases; nucleotides outside the gene matches: 11. The CDR3 has 13 residues. Written as DNA, the CDR3 is TGTGCCAGCACGGGACTAGCAGGAGACTGGCAGTACTTC. Amino acids: CASTGLAGDWQYF.

This chain links TRBV6-5 with TRBJ2-4; D is possibly TRBD2 (6 bases). Per germline, CDR1 MNHEY and CDR2 SVGAGI. V dropped 0 bases and J dropped 13 bases, with 16 bases sitting between them. CDR3 length: 14 residues. For the CDR3, the DNA is TGTGCCAGCAGTTACTCGGGCCCTTGGGGGGAGCAGTACTTC. It is translated as CASSYSGPWGEQYF.

There are many counts of this clonotype. The V gene is TRBV4-1, the J gene TRBJ2-3, with TRBD2 matching 11 bases. Unmatched junction bases numbered 4, after V lost 4 bases and J lost 4 bases. The CDR3 consists of 15 residues. Germline CDR1 MGHRA, CDR2 YSYEKL. In DNA form, the CDR3 reads TGCGCCAGCAGCCCACTAGCGGGAGTTTCAGATACGCAGTATTTT. Its protein is CASSPLAGVSDTQYF.

The J gene is TRBJ2-3, the V gene TRBV29-1, with D perhaps matching TRBD1 (5 bases). The V end lost 5 bases, the J end lost 2 bases, and 17 bases lay between the germline ends. The CDR3 spans 15 residues. Germline CDR1 reads SQVTM; CDR2 reads ANQGSEA. The CDR3 nucleotides read TGCAGCGTTAAGGGGCGACAGTTTTCCACAGATACGCAGTATTTT. It yields the protein CSVKGRQFSTDTQYF.

The J gene is TRBJ2-7, the V gene TRBV5-5; a possible D gene is TRBD2 (6 bases). This CDR3 is built from 14 residues. V was cut by 4 bases and J by 0 bases, with 11 bases left in between. Looked up from germline, CDR1 is SGHKS and CDR2 is YYEKEE (reference sequence). CDR3: CASSRDFFSYEQYF. The CDR3 DNA reads TGTGCCAGCAGCCGGGACTTCTTCTCCTACGAGCAGTACTTC. The full variable domain, completed using reference TRBV5-5 and TRBJ2-7, is DAGVTQSPTHLIKTRGQQVTLRCSPISGHKSVSWYQQVLGQGPQFIFQYYEKEERGRGNFPDRFSARQFPNYSSELNVNALLLGDSALYLCASSRDFFSYEQYFGPGTRLTVT.

The chain combines TRBV5-1 with TRBJ1-1; tentatively, D is TRBD1 (5 bases). Germline V gene lookup returns CDR1 SGHRS and CDR2 YFSETQ. V was clipped by 5 bases and J by 0 bases, with 17 bases between them. CDR3 length equals 16 residues. As DNA, the CDR3 is TGCGCCAGCAGTACCACACTCGGACAATTGAACACTGAAGCTTTCTTT. Protein sequence: CASSTTLGQLNTEAFF.

The V gene is TRBV4-2, the J gene TRBJ2-5; 10 bases fit TRBD2. The CDR3 is 17 residues long. V gave up 1 base and J gave up 13 bases; unmatched junction bases: 18. The germline gives CDR1 LGHNA, CDR2 YNFKEQ. The CDR3: CASSQVLAGRMMRELYF. The CDR3 DNA is TGTGCCAGCAGCCAAGTACTAGCGGGGCGAATGATGAGGGAGCTGTACTTC.

In its sample, this clonotype was seen once. The chain has TRBV5-1 and TRBJ2-7; 9 positions agree with TRBD1. The J call may be incorrect, as the DNA end agrees better with TRBJ2-5. This CDR3 spans 17 amino acids. Germline CDR1 and CDR2: SGHRS and YFSETQ. In DNA, the CDR3 is TGCGCCAGCAGCGGAAGAGGGACAGGGACCTCCCGGGAGACCCAGTACTTC. Protein sequence: CASSGRGTGTSRETQYF.

This clonotype was counted once. CDR3 region: CASSQDLRGEGYTF. CDR3 DNA sequence: TGTGCCAGCAGCCAAGACTTGCGAGGGGAAGGCTACACCTTC. The rearrangement uses TRBV14 and TRBJ1-2, with a weak D call TRBD1 (5 bases). This CDR3 has 14 amino acids. CDR1 and CDR2 from the germline V gene are SGHDN and FVKESK. V was trimmed by 0 bases and J by 8 bases, leaving 13 bases between them.

CDR3 region: CASSRREGAIQPQHF. CDR3 sequence (DNA): TGTGCCAGCAGCCGCCGGGAGGGGGCGATTCAGCCCCAGCATTTT. J is TRBJ1-5 and V is TRBV7-2; 7 nucleotides agree with TRBD1. This CDR3 spans 15 amino acids. Germline-derived CDR1 and CDR2 are SGHTA and FQGNSA. V lost 5 bases and J lost 6; bases outside the gene matches: 10.

The chain recombines TRBV5-1 with TRBJ2-7; no reliable D call. The germline gives CDR1 SGHRS, CDR2 YFSETQ. With 4 bases removed from V and 9 bases from J, the gap between germline ends came to 17 bases. This CDR3 has 13 residues. The CDR3 spells CASSPVPGLGQYF. The CDR3 bases are TGCGCCAGCAGCCCGGTACCAGGTTTGGGGCAGTACTTC.

This clonotype was seen at least ten times. The rearrangement joins TRBV27 to TRBJ2-1; unclear D gene. Per the germline V gene, CDR1 is MNHEY and CDR2 is SMNVEV (reference sequence). The CDR3 runs to 11 residues. V was clipped by 6 bases and J by 4 bases, with 4 bases between them. CDR3 bases: TGTGCCAGCAGCGTTTACAATGAGCAGTTCTTC. Translated: CASSVYNEQFF.

The chain carries TRBV20-1 and TRBJ1-2; the match to TRBD1 covers 9 bases. Germline CDR1 DFQATT, CDR2 SNEGSKA (reference sequence). This CDR3 spans 14 amino acids. J was trimmed by 5 bases and V by 4 bases; bases with no gene match: 8. CDR3 DNA: TGCAGTGCTACCAACAGGGGGCCAGAGTATGGCTACACCTTC. It is translated as CSATNRGPEYGYTF.

This clonotype was seen a few times. The genes are TRBV6-6 and TRBJ2-7; TRBD2 is a possible D gene (5 bases). This CDR3 spans 12 amino acids. The V and J ends lost 5 bases and 5 bases respectively, with 10 bases between them. Looked up from germline, CDR1 is MNHNY and CDR2 is SVGAGI (reference sequence). CDR3 amino acids: CASSPPGNEQYF. CDR3 coding DNA: TGTGCCAGCAGTCCGCCCGGGAACGAGCAGTACTTC.

In its sample, this clonotype was seen many times. This sequence joins TRBV12-3 or TRBV12-4 and TRBJ2-4; TRBD2 agrees at 7 bases. V lost 1 base and J lost 0; bases outside the gene matches: 6. This CDR3 has 17 residues. CDR3 DNA sequence: TGTGCCAGCAGTTTAGGGGGCGGGGGACTAGCCAAAAACATTCAGTACTTC. Its protein product is CASSLGGGGLAKNIQYF.

CDR3 loop: CASSHSTGSTYEQYF. As DNA, the CDR3 is TGTGCCAGCAGCCATAGCACAGGGTCCACCTACGAGCAGTACTTC. The chain combines TRBV7-2 with TRBJ2-4; tentative D call: TRBD1 (6 bases). The J call is doubtful: the DNA matches TRBJ2-7 better. Germline loops: CDR1 SGHTA, CDR2 FQGNSA. The CDR3 runs to 15 residues.

This chain joins TRBV5-4 and TRBJ2-5; no clear D. Germline V gene lookup returns CDR1 SGHNT and CDR2 YYREEE (reference sequence). The germline V and J ends were trimmed by 0 bases and 1 base, with 10 bases remaining between them. The CDR3 length is 15 residues. The CDR3 reads CASSLAAGIQETQYF. Here the CDR3 DNA reads TGTGCCAGCAGCTTGGCCGCAGGTATCCAAGAGACCCAGTACTTC.

V gene TRBV4-2 combines with J gene TRBJ2-3; D is unresolved. The germline V and J ends were trimmed by 1 base and 10 bases, with 18 bases remaining between them. The CDR3 spans 15 residues. Germline CDR1 and CDR2: LGHNA and YNFKEQ. DNA for the CDR3: TGTGCCAGCAGCCAAGTCTCGGCCAAGGGTCCGGCGCAGTATTTT. It is translated as CASSQVSAKGPAQYF.

This chain links TRBV27 with TRBJ1-1, with 7 bases that match TRBD1. Germline trimming cut 0 bases from V and 9 bases from J; bases unmatched to any gene: 4. CDR1 is MNHEY, CDR2 SMNVEV, per germline (reference sequence). CDR3 length equals 13 residues. The CDR3 sequence: CASSLSRDSQAFF. The CDR3 DNA sequence: TGTGCCAGCAGTTTATCACGGGACAGTCAAGCTTTCTTT.